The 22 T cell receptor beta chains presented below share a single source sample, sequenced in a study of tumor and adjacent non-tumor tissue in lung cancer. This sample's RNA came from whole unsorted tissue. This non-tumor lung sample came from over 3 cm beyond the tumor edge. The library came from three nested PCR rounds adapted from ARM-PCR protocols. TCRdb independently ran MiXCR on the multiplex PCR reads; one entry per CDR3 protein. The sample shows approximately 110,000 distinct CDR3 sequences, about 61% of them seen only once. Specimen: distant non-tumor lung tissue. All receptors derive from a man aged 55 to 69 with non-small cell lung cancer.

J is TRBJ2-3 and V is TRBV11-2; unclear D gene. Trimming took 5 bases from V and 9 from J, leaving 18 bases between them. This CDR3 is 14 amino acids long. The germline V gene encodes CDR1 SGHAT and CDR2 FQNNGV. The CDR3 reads CASSRQTSTATQYF. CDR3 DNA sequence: TGTGCCAGCAGCCGCCAGACCTCTACGGCCACGCAGTATTTT.

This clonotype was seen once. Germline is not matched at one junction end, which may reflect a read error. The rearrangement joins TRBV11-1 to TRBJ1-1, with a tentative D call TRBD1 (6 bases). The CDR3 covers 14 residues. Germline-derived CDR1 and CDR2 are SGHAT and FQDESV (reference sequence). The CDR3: CASTRGRGNTEAFF. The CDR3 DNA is TGTGCCAGCACCAGGGGACGGGGGAACACAGAAGCTTTCTTT. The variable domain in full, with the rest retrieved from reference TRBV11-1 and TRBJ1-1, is EAEVAQSPRYKITEKSQAVAFWCDPISGHATLYWYRQILGQGPELLVQFQDESVVDDSQLPKDRFSAERLKGVDSTLKIQPAELGDSAMYLCASTRGRGNTEAFFGQGTRLTVV.

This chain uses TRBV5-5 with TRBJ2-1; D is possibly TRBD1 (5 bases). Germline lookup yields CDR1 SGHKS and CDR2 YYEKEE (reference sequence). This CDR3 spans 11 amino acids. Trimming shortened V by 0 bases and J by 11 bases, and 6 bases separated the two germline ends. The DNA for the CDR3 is TGTGCCAGCAGCTTGGCGGACAAGCAGTTCTTC. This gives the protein CASSLADKQFF.

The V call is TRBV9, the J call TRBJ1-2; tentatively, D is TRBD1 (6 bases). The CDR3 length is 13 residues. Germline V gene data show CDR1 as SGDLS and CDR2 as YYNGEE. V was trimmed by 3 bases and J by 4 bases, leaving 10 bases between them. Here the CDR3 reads CASSGVGGYGYTF. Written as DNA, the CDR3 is TGTGCCAGCAGCGGAGTAGGGGGCTATGGCTACACCTTC.

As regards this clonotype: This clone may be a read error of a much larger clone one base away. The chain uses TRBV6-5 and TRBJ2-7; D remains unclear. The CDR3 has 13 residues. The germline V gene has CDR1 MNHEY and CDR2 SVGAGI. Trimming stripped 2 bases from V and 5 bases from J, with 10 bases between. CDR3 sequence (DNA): TGTGCCAGCAGTTACCTTCCAGGCCACGAGCAGTACTTC. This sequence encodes CASSYLPGHEQYF.

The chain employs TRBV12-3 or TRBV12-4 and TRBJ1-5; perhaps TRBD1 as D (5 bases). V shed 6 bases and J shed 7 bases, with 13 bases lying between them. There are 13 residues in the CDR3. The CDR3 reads CASSQSRDQPQHF. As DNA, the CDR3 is TGTGCCAGCAGCCAGAGCAGGGACCAGCCCCAGCATTTT.

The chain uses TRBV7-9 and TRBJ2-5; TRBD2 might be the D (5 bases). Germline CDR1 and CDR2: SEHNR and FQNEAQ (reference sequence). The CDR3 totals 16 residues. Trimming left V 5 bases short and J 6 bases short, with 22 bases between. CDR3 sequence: CASSPEAETSKKTQYF. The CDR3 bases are TGTGCCAGCAGCCCGGAGGCTGAAACAAGTAAAAAGACCCAGTACTTC.

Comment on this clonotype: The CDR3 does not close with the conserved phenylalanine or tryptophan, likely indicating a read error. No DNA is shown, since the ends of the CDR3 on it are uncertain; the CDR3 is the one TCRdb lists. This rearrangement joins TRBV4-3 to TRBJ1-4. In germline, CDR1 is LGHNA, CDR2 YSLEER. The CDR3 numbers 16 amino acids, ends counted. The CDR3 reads CASSQRPARDGEKLFL.

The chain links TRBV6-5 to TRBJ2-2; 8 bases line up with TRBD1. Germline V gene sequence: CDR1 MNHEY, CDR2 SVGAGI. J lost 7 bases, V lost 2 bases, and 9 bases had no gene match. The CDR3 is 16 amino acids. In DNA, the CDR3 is TGTGCCAGCAGTTACACTACTGGACAGGGAAGCGGGGAGCTGTTTTTT. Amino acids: CASSYTTGQGSGELFF.

The CDR3 region has the DNA TGTACCAACAGCTTAGTCAGGTTGGATGGCTACACCTTC. Encoded protein: CTNSLVRLDGYTF. The chain recombines TRBV11-3 with TRBJ1-2, with no clear D. This CDR3 contains 13 residues. Germline lookup yields CDR1 SGHNT and CDR2 YENEEA.

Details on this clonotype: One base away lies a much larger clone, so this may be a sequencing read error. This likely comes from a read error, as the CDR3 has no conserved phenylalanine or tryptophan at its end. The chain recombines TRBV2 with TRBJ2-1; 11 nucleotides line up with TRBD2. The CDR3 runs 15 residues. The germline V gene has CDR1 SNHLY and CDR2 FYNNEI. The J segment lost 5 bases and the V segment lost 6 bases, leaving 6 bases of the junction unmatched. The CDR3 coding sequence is TGTGCCAGCAGGGCGGGACTAGCGGCACACAATGAGCAGTTCTTA. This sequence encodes CASRAGLAAHNEQFL.

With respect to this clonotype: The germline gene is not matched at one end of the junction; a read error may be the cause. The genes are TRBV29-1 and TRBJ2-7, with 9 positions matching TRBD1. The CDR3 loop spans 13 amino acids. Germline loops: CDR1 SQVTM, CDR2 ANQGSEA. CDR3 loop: CSVDFGQGREQYF. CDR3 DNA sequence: TGTAGCGTTGACTTTGGACAGGGGAGAGAGCAGTACTTC.

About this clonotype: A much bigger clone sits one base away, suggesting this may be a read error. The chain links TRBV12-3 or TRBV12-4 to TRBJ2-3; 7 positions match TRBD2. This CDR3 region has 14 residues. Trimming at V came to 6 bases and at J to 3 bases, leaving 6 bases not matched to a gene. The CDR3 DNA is TGTGCCAGCAGCGCGCGGGGGAGAACAGATACGCAGTATTTT. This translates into CASSARGRTDTQYF.

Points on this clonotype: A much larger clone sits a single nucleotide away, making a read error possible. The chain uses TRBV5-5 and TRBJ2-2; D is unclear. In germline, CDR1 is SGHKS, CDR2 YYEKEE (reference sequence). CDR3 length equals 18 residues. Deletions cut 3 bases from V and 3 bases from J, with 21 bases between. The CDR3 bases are TGTGCCAGCAGCTCTGCTTGGTCCAGGCGAGTTGACACCGGGGAGCTGTTTTTT. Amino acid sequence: CASSSAWSRRVDTGELFF.

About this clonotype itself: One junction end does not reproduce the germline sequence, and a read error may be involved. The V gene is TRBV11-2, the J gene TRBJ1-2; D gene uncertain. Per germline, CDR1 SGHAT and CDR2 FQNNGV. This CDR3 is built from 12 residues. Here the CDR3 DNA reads TGTGCCGGCAGCTTAGATAGCTATGGCTACACCTTT. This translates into CAGSLDSYGYTF.

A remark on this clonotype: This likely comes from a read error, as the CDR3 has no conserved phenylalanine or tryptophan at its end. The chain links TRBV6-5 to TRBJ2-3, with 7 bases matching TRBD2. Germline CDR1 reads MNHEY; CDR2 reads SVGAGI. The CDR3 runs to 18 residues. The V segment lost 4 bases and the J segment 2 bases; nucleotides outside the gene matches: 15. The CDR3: CASSSSSGTQGNTDTQYL. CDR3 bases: TGTGCCAGCAGTTCATCCAGCGGGACTCAGGGTAACACAGATACGCAGTATCTT.

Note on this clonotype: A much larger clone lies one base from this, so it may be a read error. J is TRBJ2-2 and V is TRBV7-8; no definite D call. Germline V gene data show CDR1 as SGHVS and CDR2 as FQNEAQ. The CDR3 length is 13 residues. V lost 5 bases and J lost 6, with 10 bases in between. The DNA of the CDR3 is TGTGCCAGCAGCCTAGGAGCTGCCGGGGAGCTGTTTTTT. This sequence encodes CASSLGAAGELFF.

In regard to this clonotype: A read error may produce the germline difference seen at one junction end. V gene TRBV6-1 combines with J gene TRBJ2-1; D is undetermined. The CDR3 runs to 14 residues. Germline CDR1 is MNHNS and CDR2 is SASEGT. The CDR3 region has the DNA TGTGCCAGCAGTGAGGGTGCCCTCTCAAATGAGCACTTTTTC. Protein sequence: CASSEGALSNEHFF.

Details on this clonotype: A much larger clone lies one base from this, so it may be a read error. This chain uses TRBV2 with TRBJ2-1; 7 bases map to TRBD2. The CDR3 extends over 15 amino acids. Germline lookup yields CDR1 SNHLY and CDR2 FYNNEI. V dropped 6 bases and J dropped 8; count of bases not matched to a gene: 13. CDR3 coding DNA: TGTGCCAGCAGGCCCAGGACTGGCGGGAGCGATGAGCAGTTCTTC. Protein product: CASRPRTGGSDEQFF.

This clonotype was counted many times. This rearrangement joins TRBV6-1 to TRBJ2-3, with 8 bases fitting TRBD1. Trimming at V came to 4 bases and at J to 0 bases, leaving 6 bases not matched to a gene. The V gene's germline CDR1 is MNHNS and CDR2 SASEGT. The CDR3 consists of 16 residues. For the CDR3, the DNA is TGTGCCAGCAGTGCCCGGACAGGGACTAGCACAGATACGCAGTATTTT. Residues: CASSARTGTSTDTQYF.

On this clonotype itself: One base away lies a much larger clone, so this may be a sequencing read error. CDR3 bases: TGTGCCAGCAGCCCTGAGCGGGGCTACGCCGGGGAGCTGTTTTTT. It yields the protein CASSPERGYAGELFF. The chain uses TRBV5-4 and TRBJ2-2, with 7 bases fitting TRBD2. J gave up 6 bases and V 4 bases, and 9 bases lay outside the gene matches. Germline CDR1 reads SGHNT; CDR2 reads YYREEE (reference sequence). The CDR3 runs to 15 residues.

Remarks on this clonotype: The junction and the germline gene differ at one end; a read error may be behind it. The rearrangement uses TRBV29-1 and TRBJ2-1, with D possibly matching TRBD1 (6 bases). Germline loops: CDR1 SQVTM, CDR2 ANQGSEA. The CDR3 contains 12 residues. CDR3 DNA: TGCAGCGTTGTGGACAGTCTCCATGAGCAATTCTTC. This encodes CSVVDSLHEQFF.